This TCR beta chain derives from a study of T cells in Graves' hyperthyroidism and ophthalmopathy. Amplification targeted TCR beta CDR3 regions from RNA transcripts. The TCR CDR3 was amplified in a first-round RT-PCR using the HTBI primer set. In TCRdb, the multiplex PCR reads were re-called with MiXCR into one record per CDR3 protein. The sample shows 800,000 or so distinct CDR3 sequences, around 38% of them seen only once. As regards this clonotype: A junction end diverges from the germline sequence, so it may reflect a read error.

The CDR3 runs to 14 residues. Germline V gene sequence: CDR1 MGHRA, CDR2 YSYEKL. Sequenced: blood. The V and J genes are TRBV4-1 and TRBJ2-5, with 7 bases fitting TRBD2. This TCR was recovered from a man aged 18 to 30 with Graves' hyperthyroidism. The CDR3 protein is CASSHGDYQGTQYF. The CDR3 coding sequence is TGTGCCAGCAGCCATGGGGACTACCAAGGGACCCAGTACTTC.